This T cell receptor beta chain was recorded in a study of cytomegalovirus exposure and HLA in healthy donors. Whole-study results and caveats: In an earlier analysis, most TCR beta V segments were productive about 87% or about 30% of the time.

This clone occurred once. What it binds is unknown. Germline CDR1 is SGHDT and CDR2 is YYEEEE. Trimming at V came to 3 bases and at J to 0 bases, leaving 6 bases not matched to a gene. CDR3 length: 16 residues. Researchers ran the PCR with 60 Vbeta and 13 Jbeta primers. Some clones are missing from TCRdb's copy, which holds only in-frame ones; the method was immunoSEQ multiplex PCR. The sample lists 150,000 to 200,000 clones; roughly 79% were seen once. Sequencing was carried out using PBMCs. The receptor was isolated from a middle-aged woman in good health and CMV-seronegative. The chain recombines TRBV5-6 with TRBJ2-3, with TRBD2 matching 8 bases. In DNA form, the CDR3 reads TGTGCCAGCAGCTCTAGCGGGCCGGGGAGCACAGATACGCAGTATTTT. Translated, it gives CASSSSGPGSTDTQYF. Full variable domain (missing parts from reference TRBV5-6 and TRBJ2-3): DAGVTQSPTHLIKTRGQQVTLRCSPKSGHDTVSWYQQALGQGPQFIFQYYEEEERQRGNFPDRFSGHQFPNYSSELNVNALLLGDSALYLCASSSSGPGSTDTQYFGPGTRLTVL.